These 21 T cell receptor beta chains originate from one sample sequenced in a study of blood T cell repertoires in COVID-19. Sequencing used immunoSEQ multiplex PCR; TCRdb keeps in-frame clones, though not all of them. This table holds 200,000 to 300,000 clones, roughly 88% found once. Material for sequencing was PBMCs or T cells enriched from blood (not recorded which). The origin of the receptors is a woman aged 40 to 50 with acute COVID-19.

The CDR3 sequence is CSVEGGGVNEQFF. The DNA for the CDR3 is TGCAGCGTTGAAGGCGGGGGAGTAAATGAGCAGTTCTTC. The chain employs TRBV29-1 and TRBJ2-1; the match to TRBD2 covers 7 bases. Looked up from germline, CDR1 is SQVTM and CDR2 is ANQGSEA. The V gene end was trimmed by 1 base and the J gene end by 7 bases; junction bases not matched to a gene: 4. The CDR3 runs 13 residues.

The V and J genes are TRBV9 and TRBJ1-2, with 12 bases identical to TRBD1. This CDR3 is built from 17 residues. Unmatched junction bases numbered 15, after V lost 4 bases and J lost 8 bases. Germline values: CDR1 SGDLS, CDR2 YYNGEE. The CDR3 DNA is TGTGCCAGCAGCAAGTTACCGGGACAGGGGGCGCGGTGGGGCTACACCTTC. As protein: CASSKLPGQGARWGYTF. The full variable domain, in which reference TRBV9 and TRBJ1-2 provide the parts outside the CDR3, is DSGVTQTPKHLITATGQRVTLRCSPRSGDLSVYWYQQSLDQGLQFLIQYYNGEERAKGNILERFSAQQFPDLHSELNLSSLELGDSALYFCASSKLPGQGARWGYTFGSGTRLTVV.

The sample holds one count of this clone. The CDR3 DNA is TGTGCCAGCAGCCCTTCCGGGAGTTTGTACAATGAGCAGTTCTTC. Its protein product is CASSPSGSLYNEQFF. The J gene is TRBJ2-1, the V gene TRBV9, with a possible D match to TRBD2 (6 bases). With 4 bases removed from V and 4 bases from J, the gap between germline ends came to 15 bases. Looked up from germline, CDR1 is SGDLS and CDR2 is YYNGEE. The CDR3 runs to 15 residues. The whole variable domain, filled in from reference TRBV9 and TRBJ2-1, reads DSGVTQTPKHLITATGQRVTLRCSPRSGDLSVYWYQQSLDQGLQFLIQYYNGEERAKGNILERFSAQQFPDLHSELNLSSLELGDSALYFCASSPSGSLYNEQFFGPGTRLTVL.

V gene TRBV9 combines with J gene TRBJ2-1; D might be TRBD1 (5 bases). Germline CDR1 SGDLS, CDR2 YYNGEE. V dropped 2 bases and J dropped 5 bases, with 11 bases sitting between them. The CDR3 has 14 residues. The CDR3 loop is CASSVEVRDNEQFF. CDR3 sequence (DNA): TGTGCCAGCAGCGTCGAAGTCAGGGACAATGAGCAGTTCTTC.

This clone was counted only a few times. V and J are TRBV7-9 and TRBJ1-1; no reliable D call. This CDR3 spans 14 amino acids. Germline V gene data show CDR1 as SEHNR and CDR2 as FQNEAQ (reference sequence). CDR3 sequence (DNA): TGTGCTGACGGAGGGCCCGCAACGAACACTGAAGCTTTCTTT. It specifies CADGGPATNTEAFF. Looking up the rest from reference TRBV7-9 and TRBJ1-1 gives the full variable domain: DTGVSQNPRHKITKRGQNVTFRCDPISEHNRLYWYRQTLGQGPEFLTYFQNEAQLEKSRLLSDRFSAERPKGSFSTLEIQRTEQGDSAMYLCADGGPATNTEAFFGQGTRLTVV.

The chain employs TRBV29-1 and TRBJ2-5; 11 bases are shared with TRBD1. The V gene end was trimmed by 8 bases and the J gene end by 4 bases; junction bases not matched to a gene: 12. Germline CDR1 SQVTM, CDR2 ANQGSEA. This CDR3 spans 15 amino acids. The DNA for the CDR3 is TGCAGCTGGAGGCCCGGGACAGGGGGGGGAGAGACCCAGTACTTC. Its translation is CSWRPGTGGGETQYF.

The chain is built from TRBV28 and TRBJ1-1; D possibly corresponds to TRBD1 (5 bases). The V and J ends lost 5 bases and 7 bases respectively, with 14 bases between them. The CDR3 has 13 residues. Per the germline V gene, CDR1 is MDHEN and CDR2 is SYDVKM. The CDR3 coding sequence is TGTGCCAGCAGTACCTCGGGGGGAGGTGAAGCTTTCTTT. The encoded protein is CASSTSGGGEAFF.

The J gene is TRBJ1-4, the V gene TRBV27; possible D gene TRBD1, 6 bases. The CDR3 totals 15 residues. From germline, CDR1 is MNHEY and CDR2 SMNVEV (reference sequence). Trimming took 6 bases from V and 3 from J, leaving 14 bases between them. Here the CDR3 DNA reads TGTGCCAGCAGCTCCCAGGGGCTAGCTAATGAAAAACTGTTTTTT. Amino acids: CASSSQGLANEKLFF.

This clone occurred a few times. V is TRBV6-6 and J is TRBJ2-7; TRBD1 aligns across 9 bases. The germline CDR1 and CDR2 sequences are MNHNY and SVGAGI (reference sequence). After removal of 0 bases from V and 6 bases from J, the junction contained 9 bases not matched to a gene. This CDR3 contains 16 residues. The CDR3 is CASSYSTTPGQGEQYV. The CDR3 nucleotides read TGTGCCAGCAGTTACTCAACTACCCCGGGACAGGGCGAGCAGTACGTC.

V and J are TRBV6-4 and TRBJ2-1; TRBD2 agrees at 10 bases. Germline values: CDR1 MRHNA, CDR2 SNTAGT. The CDR3 is made up of 16 amino acids. V shed 0 bases and J 8 bases; nucleotides not matched to a gene: 7. CDR3 protein: CASSDSSAGGRYEQFF. CDR3 DNA: TGTGCCAGCAGTGACTCATCAGCGGGAGGGCGCTATGAGCAGTTCTTC.

DNA of the CDR3: TGTGCCCGTGGGGGGGGGACAGGGGCCTATGCCACTGAAGCTTTCTTT. Protein sequence: CARGGGTGAYATEAFF. The chain employs TRBV19 and TRBJ1-1, with 10 bases that match TRBD1. Trimming took 11 bases from V and 4 from J; bases not matched to a gene: 16. The CDR3 runs 16 residues. Germline lookup yields CDR1 LNHDA and CDR2 SQIVND (reference sequence). Based on the CDR3 plus reference TRBV19 and TRBJ1-1, the full variable domain is DGGITQSPKYLFRKEGQNVTLSCEQNLNHDAMYWYRQDPGQGLRLIYYSQIVNDFQKGDIAEGYSVSREKKESFPLTVTSAQKNPTAFYLCARGGGTGAYATEAFFGQGTRLTVV.

The gene calls are TRBV19 and TRBJ2-7; 8 bases fit TRBD2. With 7 bases clipped from V and 4 bases from J, the junction kept 12 bases outside the gene matches. Per germline, CDR1 LNHDA and CDR2 SQIVND (reference sequence). This CDR3 has 15 amino acids. The chain's CDR3 is CASKVSGSSGYEQYF. As DNA, the CDR3 is TGTGCCAGTAAAGTAAGCGGGAGTAGTGGGTACGAGCAGTACTTC.

The rearrangement links TRBV27 to TRBJ2-1, with D perhaps matching TRBD1 (5 bases). Germline values: CDR1 MNHEY, CDR2 SMNVEV (reference sequence). CDR3 size: 14 residues. Trimming stripped 5 bases from V and 6 bases from J, with 14 bases between. CDR3 amino acids: CASSAKGPSNEQFF. The CDR3 DNA reads as TGTGCCAGCAGTGCGAAGGGGCCGAGCAATGAGCAGTTCTTC.

The chain couples TRBV7-3 to TRBJ2-3; weak D call: TRBD1 (6 bases). The CDR3 contains 15 residues. V was pared by 5 bases and J by 5 bases, with 17 bases between. Per the germline V gene, CDR1 is SGHTA and CDR2 is FQGTGA. In nucleotides, the CDR3 is TGTGCCAGCAGCCCCTCGGGCAGGGGCAAAGATACGCAGTATTTT. Protein product: CASSPSGRGKDTQYF.

V usage is TRBV18 and J usage is TRBJ2-7; TRBD2 matches 9 bases. From germline, CDR1 is KGHSH and CDR2 LQKENI. The CDR3 is 17 amino acids. V was clipped by 4 bases and J by 0 bases; unmatched bases: 10. CDR3 sequence: CASSRQSVSGGSYEQYF. DNA of the CDR3: TGTGCCAGCTCACGCCAATCGGTTAGCGGGGGCTCCTACGAGCAGTACTTC.

The chain recombines TRBV6-5 with TRBJ2-3, with D possibly TRBD2 on 5 matching bases. The CDR3 is 15 residues long. V was clipped by 0 bases and J by 4 bases, with 11 bases between them. Germline V gene data show CDR1 as MNHEY and CDR2 as SVGAGI. The CDR3 region is CASSYSIALADTQYF. CDR3 nucleotide sequence: TGTGCCAGCAGTTACTCGATAGCGTTGGCAGATACGCAGTATTTT.

V gene TRBV28 combines with J gene TRBJ2-1; TRBD1 might be the D (5 bases). V was cut by 10 bases and J by 6 bases, with 10 bases left in between. Germline V gives CDR1 MDHEN, CDR2 SYDVKM. The CDR3 consists of 11 residues. The CDR3 region is CATDQGNEQFF. In DNA, the CDR3 is TGTGCCACCGACCAGGGCAATGAGCAGTTCTTC. The whole variable domain, remainder taken from reference TRBV28 and TRBJ2-1, is DVKVTQSSRYLVKRTGEKVFLECVQDMDHENMFWYRQDPGLGLRLIYFSYDVKMKEKGDIPEGYSVSREKKERFSLILESASTNQTSMYLCATDQGNEQFFGPGTRLTVL.

This clone was seen a single time. V usage is TRBV28 and J usage is TRBJ2-5; D is possibly TRBD1 (6 bases). The CDR3 consists of 15 residues. Germline values: CDR1 MDHEN, CDR2 SYDVKM. The V and J ends lost 6 bases and 1 base respectively, with 15 bases between them. CDR3 sequence: CASSPPGASQETQYF. The CDR3 region has the DNA TGTGCCAGCAGCCCCCCAGGGGCATCCCAAGAGACCCAGTACTTC. The full variable domain, with the rest looked up from reference TRBV28 and TRBJ2-5, is DVKVTQSSRYLVKRTGEKVFLECVQDMDHENMFWYRQDPGLGLRLIYFSYDVKMKEKGDIPEGYSVSREKKERFSLILESASTNQTSMYLCASSPPGASQETQYFGPGTRLLVL.

CDR3 residues: CASSLARVGETQYF. The DNA of the CDR3 is TGCGCCAGCAGCTTGGCCCGGGTCGGAGAGACCCAGTACTTC. V usage is TRBV5-1 and J usage is TRBJ2-5; D unclear. V lost 0 bases to trimming and J lost 4 bases, with 10 bases between them. The CDR3 loop spans 14 amino acids. The V gene's germline CDR1 is SGHRS and CDR2 YFSETQ.

The V call is TRBV5-1, the J call TRBJ2-1; 7 bases match TRBD2. This CDR3 is built from 15 residues. The V and J ends lost 0 bases and 6 bases, in that order; junction bases with no gene match: 6. CDR1 SGHRS and CDR2 YFSETQ come from the germline V gene. The CDR3 DNA reads TGCGCCAGCAGCTTGGCCCTAGCGGAATCCAATGAGCAGTTCTTC. Protein sequence: CASSLALAESNEQFF.

The chain employs TRBV7-9 and TRBJ1-1; 7 nucleotides agree with TRBD1. Germline V gene data show CDR1 as SEHNR and CDR2 as FQNEAQ (reference sequence). The CDR3 has 14 amino acids. Germline trimming cut 5 bases from V and 5 bases from J; bases unmatched to any gene: 8. CDR3 nucleotide sequence: TGTGCCAGCAGCCCGGGACAGCTGGGAACTGAAGCTTTCTTT. Its protein product is CASSPGQLGTEAFF.